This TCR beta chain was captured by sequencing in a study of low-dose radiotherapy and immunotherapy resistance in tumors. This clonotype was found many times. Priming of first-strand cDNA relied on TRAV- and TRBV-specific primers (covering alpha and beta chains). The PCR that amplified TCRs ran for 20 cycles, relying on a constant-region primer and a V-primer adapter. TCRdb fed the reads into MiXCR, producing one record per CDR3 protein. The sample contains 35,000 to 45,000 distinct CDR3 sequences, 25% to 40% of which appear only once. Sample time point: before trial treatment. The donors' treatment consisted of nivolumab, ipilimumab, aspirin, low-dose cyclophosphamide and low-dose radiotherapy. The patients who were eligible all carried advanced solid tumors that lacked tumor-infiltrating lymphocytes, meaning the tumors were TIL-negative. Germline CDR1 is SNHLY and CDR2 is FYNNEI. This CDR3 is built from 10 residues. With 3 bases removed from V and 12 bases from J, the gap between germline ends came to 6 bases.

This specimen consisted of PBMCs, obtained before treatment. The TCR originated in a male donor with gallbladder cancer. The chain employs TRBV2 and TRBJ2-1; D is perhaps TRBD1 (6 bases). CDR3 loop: CASSDRGQFF. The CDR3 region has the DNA TGTGCCAGCAGTGACAGGGGGCAGTTCTTC. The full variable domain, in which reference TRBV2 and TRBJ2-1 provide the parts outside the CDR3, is EPEVTQTPSHQVTQMGQEVILRCVPISNHLYFYWYRQILGQKVEFLVSFYNNEISEKSEIFDDQFSVERPDGSNFTLKIRSTKLEDSAMYFCASSDRGQFFGPGTRLTVL.